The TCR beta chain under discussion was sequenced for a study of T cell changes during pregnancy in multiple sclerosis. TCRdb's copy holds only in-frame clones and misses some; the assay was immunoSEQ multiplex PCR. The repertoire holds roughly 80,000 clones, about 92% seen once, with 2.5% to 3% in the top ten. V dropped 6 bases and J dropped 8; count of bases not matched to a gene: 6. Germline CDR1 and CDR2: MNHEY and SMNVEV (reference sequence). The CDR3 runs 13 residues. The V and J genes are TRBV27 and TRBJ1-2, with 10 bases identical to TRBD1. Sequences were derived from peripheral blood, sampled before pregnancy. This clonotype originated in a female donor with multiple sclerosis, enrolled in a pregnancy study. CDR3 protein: CASSDRGPEGYTF. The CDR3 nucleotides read TGTGCCAGCAGCGACAGGGGGCCGGAGGGCTACACCTTC.